This TCR beta chain was profiled in a study of CD8 T cells in Susac syndrome. Per the germline V gene, CDR1 is SQVTM and CDR2 is ANQGSEA. The CDR3 has 12 residues. The germline V and J ends were trimmed by 4 bases and 4 bases, with 8 bases remaining between them. A quantity of roughly 0.5 to 1 ug RNA underwent reverse transcription using random hexamers. TCRdb called the immunoSEQ multiplex PCR reads again in MiXCR, with one record for every CDR3 protein. Among over 140,000 distinct CDR3 sequences listed, 95% were seen once. Only a few counts were recorded for this clonotype. The CD8+ and CD4+ T cells were negatively isolated, with the TEMRA cells enriched by FACS.

V usage is TRBV29-1 and J usage is TRBJ1-5; no reliable D call. This receptor was identified in a human donor with Susac syndrome. Sequenced sample: CD4+ T cells from PBMCs. Here the CDR3 reads CSVAGANQPQHF. DNA for the CDR3: TGCAGCGTTGCAGGAGCGAATCAGCCCCAGCATTTT.